What follows are 22 T cell receptor beta chains derived from one specimen sequenced in a study of kidney transplant recipient with SARS-CoV-2 infection. TCRdb reanalysed the reads using MiXCR and keeps one entry per CDR3 protein. This table holds 200,000 to 300,000 distinct CDR3 sequences, about 30% found once. The source was a blood sample, collected at baseline and between days 110 and 120 from a kidney transplant recipient. All receptors derive from a male patient aged 30 to 40 who had COVID-19 and was a kidney transplant recipient. Some of these T cells may belong to the graft donor.

In its sample, this clonotype was seen many times. The CDR3 region is CASRPRTGGTYEQYF. The CDR3 DNA is TGTGCCAGTAGACCTCGGACAGGGGGCACCTACGAGCAGTACTTC. The rearrangement links TRBV19 to TRBJ2-7; TRBD1 agrees at 11 bases. J gave up 2 bases and V 6 bases, and 6 bases lay outside the gene matches. The CDR3 extends over 15 amino acids. The germline V gene encodes CDR1 LNHDA and CDR2 SQIVND (reference sequence).

This clonotype was seen a single time. A much larger clonotype is one base distant, so this may be a read error. J is TRBJ1-2 and V is TRBV20-1, with D possibly TRBD1 on 6 matching bases. The V and J ends lost 5 bases and 7 bases respectively, with 23 bases between them. Germline CDR1 DFQATT, CDR2 SNEGSKA (reference sequence). This CDR3 region has 15 residues. CDR3 sequence reads: CSASRRGAQTVGYTF. DNA of the CDR3: TGCAGTGCTTCCCGACGGGGGGCGCAAACGGTTGGCTACACCTTC.

The V call is TRBV7-2, the J call TRBJ2-5; D not resolved. The CDR3 consists of 14 residues. CDR1 SGHTA and CDR2 FQGNSA come from the germline V gene. V was pared by 2 bases and J by 1 base, with 8 bases between. CDR3 sequence: CASSLSYFQETQYF. The DNA for the CDR3 is TGTGCCAGCAGCTTATCTTACTTCCAAGAGACCCAGTACTTC.

This clonotype was detected many times. The chain combines TRBV23-1 with TRBJ1-2, with D uncertain. TRBV23-1 is identified as an open reading frame with a role that is uncertain. The CDR3 sequence is 17 residues long. V lost 5 bases and J 4 bases, leaving 23 bases between the germline ends. The CDR3 region is CASSGPWLRRKTYGYTF. CDR3 nucleotide sequence: TGCGCCAGCAGTGGACCATGGCTACGCAGAAAGACCTATGGCTACACCTTC.

This clonotype was recorded at least ten times. The chain carries TRBV18 and TRBJ1-5, with a tentative D call TRBD1 (6 bases). CDR3 size: 13 residues. V lost 3 bases and J lost 7, with 10 bases in between. Germline V gene lookup returns CDR1 KGHSH and CDR2 LQKENI. The CDR3 DNA sequence: TGTGCCAGCTCACCCGCAGGGGCCCAGCCCCAGCATTTT. This encodes CASSPAGAQPQHF.

This clonotype was observed at least ten times. The chain recombines TRBV6-4 with TRBJ1-2; D call uncertain. The CDR3 runs to 17 residues. In germline, CDR1 is MRHNA, CDR2 SNTAGT. V lost 4 bases, J lost 4 bases, and 22 bases lay in between. DNA for the CDR3: TGTGCCAGCAGTGGTCAGCTCTCACACGGAAAGACCTATGGCTACACCTTC. Protein sequence: CASSGQLSHGKTYGYTF.

The chain joins TRBV10-3 to TRBJ2-4; 7 bases map to TRBD1. The tail of the sequence fits TRBJ2-1 better, so the J call may be wrong. Looked up from germline, CDR1 is ENHRY and CDR2 is SYGVKD. CDR3 size: 14 residues. The chain's CDR3 is CAISADRAVDGQFF. CDR3 nucleotides: TGTGCCATCAGTGCAGACAGGGCCGTAGATGGGCAGTTCTTC.

Ten or more counts support this clonotype. The chain joins TRBV5-3 to TRBJ1-2; D unresolved. TRBV5-3 is annotated as an ORF whose role is uncertain. With 6 bases removed from V and 4 bases from J, the gap between germline ends came to 22 bases. The CDR3 totals 16 residues. In nucleotides, the CDR3 is TGTGCCAGAACGTCTGGAGTGGTGAGAAAGACCTATGGCTACACCTTC. Residues: CARTSGVVRKTYGYTF.

This clonotype was seen ten or more times. This chain joins TRBV28 and TRBJ1-2; D remains ambiguous. The CDR3 contains 14 residues. Germline loops: CDR1 MDHEN, CDR2 SYDVKM. Trimming took off 1 base at V and 0 bases at J, with 6 bases between the two ends. The CDR3 sequence: CASSLSGANYGYTF. The CDR3 coding sequence is TGTGCCAGCAGTTTATCCGGAGCTAACTATGGCTACACCTTC.

This clonotype was detected many times. This sequence joins TRBV20-1 and TRBJ1-1; 9 bases are a match to TRBD1. Germline V CDR1 and CDR2: DFQATT, SNEGSKA (reference sequence). This CDR3 is built from 16 residues. V lost 5 bases, J lost 3 bases, and 13 bases stayed unmatched. In DNA, the CDR3 is TGCAGTGCTGACGGACAGGGGAGGACTAGGGACACTGAAGCTTTCTTT. As protein: CSADGQGRTRDTEAFF.

Ten or more counts support this clonotype. The rearrangement joins TRBV3-1 to TRBJ2-3; 12 bases line up with TRBD2. With V trimmed by 2 bases and J by 2 bases, 2 bases remained unmatched. The CDR3 consists of 16 residues. Germline CDR1 reads LGHDT; CDR2 reads YNNKEL (reference sequence). The DNA for the CDR3 is TGTGCCAGCAGCCAAAGGACTAGCGGGAACACAGATACGCAGTATTTT. Protein product: CASSQRTSGNTDTQYF.

With regard to this clonotype: Given a much more abundant clone one base away, this may be a read error. The V and J genes are TRBV11-2 and TRBJ2-5; 8 nucleotides match TRBD1. Germline values: CDR1 SGHAT, CDR2 FQNNGV. The CDR3 contains 16 residues. The CDR3 loop reads CASRQAYRGYTETQHF. The CDR3 DNA sequence: TGTGCCAGCAGACAGGCGTACAGGGGGTATACGGAGACCCAGCACTTC.

Notes on this clonotype: A much bigger clone sits one base away, suggesting this may be a read error. No conserved phenylalanine or tryptophan ends this CDR3, so it is likely a read error. The chain links TRBV5-5 to TRBJ1-2; D call uncertain. CDR1 is SGHKS and CDR2 is YYEKEE in the germline V gene (reference sequence). V lost 7 bases and J 4 bases, leaving 23 bases between the germline ends. The CDR3 covers 16 residues. The CDR3 region has the DNA TGTGCCAGCTACGAAATTGTCTCGCGAAAGACCTATGGCTACACCCTC. Its translation: CASYEIVSRKTYGYTL.

Worth noting for this clonotype: A much larger clone lies one base from this, so it may be a read error. In this CDR3 the conserved last residue, phenylalanine or tryptophan, is missing, so a read error is likely. The V call is TRBV20-1, the J call TRBJ1-2; D uncertain. The CDR3 is 16 amino acids. CDR1 and CDR2 (germline): DFQATT, SNEGSKA (reference sequence). V lost 5 bases and J lost 4, with 23 bases in between. As DNA, the CDR3 is TGCAGTGCTCCAGAAATGCTGTTTCGAAAGACCTATGGCTACACCCTC. Amino acid sequence: CSAPEMLFRKTYGYTL.

This clonotype occurred many times. This sequence joins TRBV6-5 and TRBJ1-2; D not resolved. CDR3 length: 13 residues. V lost 0 bases and J 7 bases, leaving 9 bases between the germline ends. Germline loops: CDR1 MNHEY, CDR2 SVGAGI. CDR3 residues: CASSYSARFGYTF. The CDR3 DNA reads TGTGCCAGCAGTTACTCGGCCCGGTTTGGCTACACCTTC.

In this sample, this clonotype turned up many times. The genes are TRBV7-2 and TRBJ2-7; 7 positions match TRBD2. Trimming at V came to 3 bases and at J to 0 bases, leaving 2 bases not matched to a gene. The CDR3 consists of 14 residues. Germline CDR1 SGHTA, CDR2 FQGNSA. The CDR3 region has the DNA TGTGCCAGCAGCTTTGGCGGGAGCTCCTACGAGCAGTACTTC. This encodes CASSFGGSSYEQYF.

The chain uses TRBV20-1 and TRBJ2-5; no definite D call. The DNA end lines up better with TRBJ2-7; the J call may be wrong. The germline gives CDR1 DFQATT, CDR2 SNEGSKA (reference sequence). The CDR3 has 13 residues. The DNA of the CDR3 is TGCAGTGCTAGCCGCAGTGTTGGGAACGAGCAGTACTTC. It encodes CSASRSVGNEQYF.

This clonotype was detected many times. The chain joins TRBV7-2 to TRBJ2-7; no clear D. Germline V lookup: CDR1 SGHTA, CDR2 FQGNSA. The V and J ends lost 1 base and 6 bases respectively, with 16 bases between them. The CDR3 totals 15 residues. The CDR3 reads CASSLGSIVGVEQYF. As DNA, the CDR3 is TGTGCCAGCAGCTTAGGGTCAATCGTTGGGGTCGAGCAGTACTTC. The full variable domain, its missing parts supplied by reference TRBV7-2 and TRBJ2-7, is GAGVSQSPSNKVTEKGKDVELRCDPISGHTALYWYRQSLGQGLEFLIYFQGNSAPDKSGLPSDRFSAERTGGSVSTLTIQRTQQEDSAVYLCASSLGSIVGVEQYFGPGTRLTVT.

Note on this clonotype: Just one base apart from a much larger clone, this may be a read error. This chain uses TRBV7-2 with TRBJ2-7; 7 nucleotides agree with TRBD2. The CDR3 consists of 17 residues. Trimming removed 8 bases from V and 0 bases from J; junction bases left unmatched: 16. Germline V gene data show CDR1 as SGHTA and CDR2 as FQGNSA. CDR3 in amino acids: CASGLRRGAGTSYEQYF. CDR3 coding DNA: TGTGCCAGCGGCCTAAGACGGGGAGCGGGGACCTCCTACGAGCAGTACTTC.

Comments on this clonotype: This may come from a read error, since a much larger clone is one base off. V is TRBV6-5 and J is TRBJ2-7; D remains ambiguous. The germline V gene has CDR1 MNHEY and CDR2 SVGAGI. The CDR3 spans 14 residues. The chain's CDR3 is CANSQPGARREQYF. CDR3 DNA sequence: TGTGCCAACAGTCAACCGGGCGCACGGCGGGAGCAGTACTTC.

This clonotype was recorded only once. The chain uses TRBV4-2 and TRBJ2-5; a possible D gene is TRBD2 (5 bases). V dropped 4 bases and J dropped 1 base, with 13 bases sitting between them. CDR1 and CDR2 from the germline V gene are LGHNA and YNFKEQ. This CDR3 has 15 amino acids. CDR3 amino acids: CASSRSQRPQETQYF. Here the CDR3 DNA reads TGTGCCAGCAGCCGCTCCCAGCGGCCCCAAGAGACCCAGTACTTC.

This clonotype was observed many times. The rearrangement joins TRBV19 to TRBJ1-1; no clear D. Germline loops: CDR1 LNHDA, CDR2 SQIVND (reference sequence). This CDR3 spans 13 amino acids. V was pared by 7 bases and J by 1 base, with 10 bases between. Here the CDR3 DNA reads TGTGCCAGTACCGTGGTGGCGAACACTGAAGCTTTCTTT. Translation gives CASTVVANTEAFF.